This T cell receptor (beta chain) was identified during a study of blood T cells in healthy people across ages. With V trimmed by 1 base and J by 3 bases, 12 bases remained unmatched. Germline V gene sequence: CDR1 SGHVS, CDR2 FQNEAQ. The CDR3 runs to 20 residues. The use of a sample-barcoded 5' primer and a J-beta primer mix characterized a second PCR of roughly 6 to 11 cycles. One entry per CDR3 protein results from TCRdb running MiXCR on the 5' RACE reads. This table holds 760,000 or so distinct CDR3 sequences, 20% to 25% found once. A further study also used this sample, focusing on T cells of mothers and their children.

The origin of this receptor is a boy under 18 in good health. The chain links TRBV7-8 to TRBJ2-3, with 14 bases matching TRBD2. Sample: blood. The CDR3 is CASSLGLRTSGGTRTDTQYF. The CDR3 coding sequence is TGTGCCAGCAGCTTAGGATTAAGGACTAGCGGGGGGACCCGGACAGATACGCAGTATTTT.